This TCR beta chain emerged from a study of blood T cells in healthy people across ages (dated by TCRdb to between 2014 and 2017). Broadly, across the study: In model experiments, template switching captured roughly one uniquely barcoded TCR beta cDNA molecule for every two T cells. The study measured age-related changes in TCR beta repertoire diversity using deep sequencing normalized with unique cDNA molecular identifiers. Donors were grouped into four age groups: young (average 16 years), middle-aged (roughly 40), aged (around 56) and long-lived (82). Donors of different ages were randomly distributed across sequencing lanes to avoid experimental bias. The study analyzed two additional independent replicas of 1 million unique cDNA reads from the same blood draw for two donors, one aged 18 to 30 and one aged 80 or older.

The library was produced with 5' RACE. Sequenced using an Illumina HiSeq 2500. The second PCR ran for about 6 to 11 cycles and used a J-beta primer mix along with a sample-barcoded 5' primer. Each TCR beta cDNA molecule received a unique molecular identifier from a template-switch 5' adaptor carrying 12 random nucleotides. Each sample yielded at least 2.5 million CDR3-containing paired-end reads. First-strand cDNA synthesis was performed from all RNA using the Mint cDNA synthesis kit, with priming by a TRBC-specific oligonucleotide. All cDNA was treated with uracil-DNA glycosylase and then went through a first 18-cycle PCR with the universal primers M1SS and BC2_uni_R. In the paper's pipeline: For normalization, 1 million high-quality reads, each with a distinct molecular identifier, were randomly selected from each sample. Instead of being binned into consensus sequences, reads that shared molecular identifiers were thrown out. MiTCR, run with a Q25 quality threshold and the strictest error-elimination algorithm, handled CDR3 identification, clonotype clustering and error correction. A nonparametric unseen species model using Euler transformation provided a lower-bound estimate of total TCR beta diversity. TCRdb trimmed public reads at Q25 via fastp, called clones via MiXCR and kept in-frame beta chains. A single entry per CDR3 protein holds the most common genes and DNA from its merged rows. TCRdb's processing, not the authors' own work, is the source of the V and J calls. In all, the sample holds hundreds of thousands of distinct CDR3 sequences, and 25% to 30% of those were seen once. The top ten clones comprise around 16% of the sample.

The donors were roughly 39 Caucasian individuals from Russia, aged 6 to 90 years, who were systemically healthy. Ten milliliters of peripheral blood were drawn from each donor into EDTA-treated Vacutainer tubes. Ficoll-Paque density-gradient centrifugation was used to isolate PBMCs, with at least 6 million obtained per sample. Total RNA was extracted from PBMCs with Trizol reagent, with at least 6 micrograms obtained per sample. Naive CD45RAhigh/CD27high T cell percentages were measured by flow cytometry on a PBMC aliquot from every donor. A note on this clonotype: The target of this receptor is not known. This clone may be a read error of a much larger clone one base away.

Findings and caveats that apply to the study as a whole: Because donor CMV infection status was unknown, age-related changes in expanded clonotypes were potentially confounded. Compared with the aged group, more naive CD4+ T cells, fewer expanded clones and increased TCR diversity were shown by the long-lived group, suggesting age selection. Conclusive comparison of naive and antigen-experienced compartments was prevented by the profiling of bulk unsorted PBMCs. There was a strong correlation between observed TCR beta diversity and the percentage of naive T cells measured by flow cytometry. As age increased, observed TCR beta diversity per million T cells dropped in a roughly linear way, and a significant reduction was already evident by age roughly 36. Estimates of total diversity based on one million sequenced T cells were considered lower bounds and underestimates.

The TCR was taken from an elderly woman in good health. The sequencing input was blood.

The DNA sequence reads TGCAGTGCTAGACACACAGGGGATCGGGGAGGGACCCAGTACTTC. It codes for CSARHTGDRGGTQYF. The sequence links TRBV20-1 to TRBJ2-5; TRBD1 is possibly the D segment (7 matching bases). Trimming at the junction amounts to 2 bases on V and 7 bases on J, and the germline ends lie 20 bases apart. The cysteine opens and the phenylalanine closes a CDR3 of 15 amino acids. Left in the record is the CDR3 DNA by itself, 45 bases read in frame from the first base. CDR1 DFQATT and CDR2 SNEGSKA are derived from the germline V gene (reference sequence).